This TCR beta chain originates from a study of breast tumors, draining lymph nodes, adjacent tissues. For this clonotype: What it binds is unknown.

TCRdb used MiXCR to reprocess the multiplex PCR reads, holding one entry per CDR3 protein. The sample lists a few hundred thousand distinct CDR3 sequences; less than 45% were seen once. Axillary draining lymph nodes of breast cancer patients supplied the node samples. The CDR3 covers 14 residues. V was trimmed by 5 bases and J by 7 bases, leaving 15 bases between them. CDR1 is DFQATT and CDR2 is SNEGSKA in the germline V gene (reference sequence). Study-wide results and limits: Tumor TCR diversity was below lymph nodes but above nontumor tissue. Data only fit, rather than demonstrated, lymph node origin of most tumor T cells. Compared with basal-like, luminal-like tumors shared significantly more repertoire with nontumor tissue.

V gene TRBV20-1 combines with J gene TRBJ1-6; D gene uncertain. This receptor was obtained from a female donor with breast cancer. Some clones in this sample may be carry-over from other donors' samples. The specimen was axillary lymph node tissue. The CDR3 sequence is CSAETGLMNSPLHF. CDR3 in DNA: TGCAGTGCTGAGACGGGGTTGATGAATTCACCCCTCCACTTT.